This T cell receptor beta chain was identified in a study of cytomegalovirus exposure and HLA in healthy donors. PCR primers comprised 60 Vbeta and 13 Jbeta primers. Libraries were prepared by immunoSEQ multiplex PCR; TCRdb keeps only in-frame clonotypes and omits some of them. The sample has 95,000 to 150,000 clones; less than 85% are singletons. The germline gives CDR1 SGHNT, CDR2 YENEEA. Trimming removed 9 bases from V and 5 bases from J, with 16 bases in between. The CDR3 has 13 amino acids. The sequencing input was PBMCs. This clonotype was obtained from a female donor in good health and CMV-seronegative. The chain links TRBV11-3 to TRBJ1-1; D is unclear. The chain's CDR3 is CASSIDKSTEAFF. DNA of the CDR3: TGTGCCAGTTCGATAGATAAAAGTACTGAAGCTTTCTTT.